The T cell receptor beta chain described here comes from a study of shared clonotypes between healthy human individuals. The CD4+ fraction was divided into a CD45RA+ naive subset and a CD45RA-negative memory subset. Study-wide results and caveats: Rarefaction revealed incomplete sorted-subset sequencing despite large depth. Of the naive CD4 clonotypes, around 4.7% were shared across four donors.

TCRdb's table, derived via immunoSEQ multiplex PCR, lists solely in-frame clones and lacks some. Seen here are roughly 2.2 million clones, 85% to 95% observed once, and the top ten hold roughly 0.34%. The CDR3 is 14 residues long. Germline CDR1 and CDR2: MGHDK and SYGVNS. As to this clone: Its specificity is unknown.

The chain carries TRBV25-1 and TRBJ2-5; 8 nucleotides line up with TRBD2. The end of the DNA aligns better with TRBJ2-7, so the J call may be wrong. The clonotype originates from a man aged 18-30 years in good health. Some clones in this sample may be carry-over from other donors' samples. Sample: naive CD4+ T cells from PBMCs. Subset indicated: CD45RA+ positively selected. The CDR3 protein is CASSDSSGSYEQYF. CDR3 DNA: TGTGCCAGCAGTGATTCGAGCGGGAGCTACGAGCAGTACTTC.